This TCR beta chain was sequenced for a study of shared clonotypes between healthy human individuals. In germline, CDR1 is KGHSH, CDR2 LQKENI. There are 15 residues in the CDR3. V lost 0 bases, J lost 4 bases, and 0 bases stayed unmatched. Study-wide points: Sampling covered nothing but blood. Tissue TCR repertoires likely differ from those found in blood. Represented diversity (both genetic and exposure-history) was limited by the small number of donors.

It was into CD45RA+ naive and CD45RA-negative memory subsets that the CD4+ cells were split. This clone was counted a single time. The antigen remains undetermined. The sample holds other DNA sequences that translate to the same CDR3. Genomic DNA of every subset was divided equally among multiple immunoSEQ plates. Profiling relied on immunoSEQ multiplex PCR, and the TCRdb table lists in-frame clones only, not all of them. The sample has 2 million to 3 million clones; roughly 92% are singletons. The rearrangement uses TRBV18 and TRBJ1-4; 9 bases map to TRBD1. The sequenced sample was naive CD4+ T cells sorted from blood. Stated subset: CD45RA+ positively selected. This TCR was sampled from a man aged 18 to 29 in good health. The CDR3 protein is CASSPPGQGNEKLFF. CDR3 nucleotides: TGTGCCAGCTCACCACCGGGACAGGGTAATGAAAAACTGTTTTTT.